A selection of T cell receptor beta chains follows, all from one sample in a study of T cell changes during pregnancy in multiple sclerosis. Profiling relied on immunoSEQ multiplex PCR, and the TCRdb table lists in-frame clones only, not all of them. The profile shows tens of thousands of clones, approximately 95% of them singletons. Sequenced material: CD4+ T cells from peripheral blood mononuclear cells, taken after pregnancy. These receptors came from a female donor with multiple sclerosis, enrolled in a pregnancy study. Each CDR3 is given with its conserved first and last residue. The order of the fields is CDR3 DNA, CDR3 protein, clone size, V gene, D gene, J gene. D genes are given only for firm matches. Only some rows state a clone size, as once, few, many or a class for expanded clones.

TGTGCCAGCAGCGTAGATGGTAGGAACACCGGGGAGCTGTTTTTT	CASSVDGRNTGELFF	few	TRBV9	.	TRBJ2-2
TGCAGCGTTGAATCCGGGACTAGCGGGATAAAGGGGGAGCTGTTTTTT	CSVESGTSGIKGELFF	.	TRBV29-1	TRBD2	TRBJ2-2
TGTGCCAGTAGTGCACCGGGACACCATCACCTTTTT	CASSAPGHHHLF	.	TRBV19	.	TRBJ1-1
TGTGCCAGAAGCTCCGGGACAGGGCGTCACGAGCAGTACTTC	CARSSGTGRHEQYF	.	TRBV5-3	TRBD1	TRBJ2-7
TGTGCCAGCAGCCTAAGGCGGGACAGTCGGGGAGAAGAGACCCAGTACTTC	CASSLRRDSRGEETQYF	.	TRBV11-2	.	TRBJ2-5
TGTGCCAGCAGCCCGCCGGTTTTGGGGGGGCGCAGCTATGGCTACACCTTC	CASSPPVLGGRSYGYTF	many	TRBV7-9	.	TRBJ1-2
TGCGCCAGCACCCGGGGGACCACCTACGAGCAGTACTTC	CASTRGTTYEQYF	.	TRBV10-2	.	TRBJ2-7
TGTGCCAGTAGTATCCCCGGACAGGGCGGTGAGCAGTTCTTC	CASSIPGQGGEQFF	.	TRBV19	TRBD1	TRBJ2-1
TGTGCCAGCAGCTTAGAAGGCGGGAGCCGGGGGGACGAGCAGTACTTC	CASSLEGGSRGDEQYF	once	TRBV7-9	TRBD2	TRBJ2-7
TGTGCCAGCAGTTACGCTCCCTACTACGAGCAGTACTTC	CASSYAPYYEQYF	.	TRBV6-5	.	TRBJ2-7
TGTGCCAGCAGCAACCGGGACACTCCATCTGGGGCCAACGTCCTGACTTTC	CASSNRDTPSGANVLTF	.	TRBV7-9	.	TRBJ2-6
TGTGCCAGCAGCTTGGTGGGGAACAGGAATTCACCCCTCCACTTT	CASSLVGNRNSPLHF	.	TRBV5-4	.	TRBJ1-6
TGTGCCAGCAGCAAGCCTATCCGGGACTCCTTATACGAGCAGTACTTC	CASSKPIRDSLYEQYF	.	TRBV7-9	.	TRBJ2-7
TGCGCCAGCAGCTTGACAGGCAGTCCCTACGAGCAGTACTTC	CASSLTGSPYEQYF	.	TRBV5-1	.	TRBJ2-7
TGTGCCAGCAGCCCAGGACTAGCGGGGGGGTCGGAGCAGTACTTC	CASSPGLAGGSEQYF	.	TRBV5-4	TRBD2	TRBJ2-7
TGCGCCAGCAGCTGGGGACTAGCGGTCAGCACAGATACGCAGTATTTT	CASSWGLAVSTDTQYF	.	TRBV5-1	TRBD2	TRBJ2-3
TGTGCCAGCAGTTACGTGACAGGGGCCTATGGCTACACCTTC	CASSYVTGAYGYTF	.	TRBV6-5	TRBD1	TRBJ1-2
TGCAGCGTTGAACTAGGACAGGGTACCACTGAAGCTTTCTTT	CSVELGQGTTEAFF	.	TRBV29-1	TRBD1	TRBJ1-1
TGTGCCAGCAGCCTCATATTGTGGGAGGGCCAACAGTTCTTC	CASSLILWEGQQFF	.	TRBV14	TRBD2	TRBJ2-1
TGTGCCAGCAGGACTGGAGGGACAGCCTACGAGCAGTACTTC	CASRTGGTAYEQYF	.	TRBV28	.	TRBJ2-7
TGCAGCGTTGAGCGGGGTAACGACGAGCAGTACTTC	CSVERGNDEQYF	.	TRBV29-1	.	TRBJ2-7
TGTGCCAGCAGTTTCCGGGACAGGGGAACCTATGGCTACACCTTC	CASSFRDRGTYGYTF	.	TRBV28	TRBD1	TRBJ1-2
TGTGCCAGCAGCTGGATGGGACAGGGGGCGAAAGAGCAGTACTTC	CASSWMGQGAKEQYF	.	TRBV5-4	TRBD1	TRBJ2-7
TGTGCCACCAGCAGAGATTACGACAGGGGGCCTGAAGCTTTCTTT	CATSRDYDRGPEAFF	.	TRBV15	TRBD1	TRBJ1-1
TGTGCCAGCAGCTTAGCGCCATATCACGAGGACAGGGGTTACCAGGAGACTGAAGCTTTCTTT	CASSLAPYHEDRGYQETEAFF	.	TRBV7-2	TRBD1	TRBJ1-1
TGTGCCAGCAGTCCGGGACAGGGGGACTATGGCTACACCTTC	CASSPGQGDYGYTF	.	TRBV6-4	TRBD1	TRBJ1-2
TGTGCCAGCAGTTTGAGGGACTTACCCTCCTACGAGCAGTACTTC	CASSLRDLPSYEQYF	.	TRBV28	.	TRBJ2-7
TGTGCCAGCGGGGGGGCGGGCGCGGTATCCGGGGAGCTGTTTTTT	CASGGAGAVSGELFF	.	TRBV27	.	TRBJ2-2
TGTGCCAGCAGTTACTCGAGCGGGATTTTCGCAGATACGCAGTATTTT	CASSYSSGIFADTQYF	.	TRBV6-5	TRBD2	TRBJ2-3
TGTGCCAGTAGTTTCGGGACTTTGCAAGAGACCCAGTACTTC	CASSFGTLQETQYF	.	TRBV19	.	TRBJ2-5
TGTGCCAGCAGTCTTCCGGGAGCGGGAGTGTCAGGCACAGATACGCAGTATTTT	CASSLPGAGVSGTDTQYF	.	TRBV28	TRBD2	TRBJ2-3
TGTGCCAGCAGCCAAGAAACTACAGGGATCTATGGCTACACCTTC	CASSQETTGIYGYTF	once	TRBV4-2	.	TRBJ1-2
TGTGCCAGCAGCCCAGGGCTGCGGGAGGACAATGAGCAGTTCTTC	CASSPGLREDNEQFF	.	TRBV11-3	TRBD2	TRBJ2-1
TGTGCCAGCAGCTTGGGGTCGGACAGGGGCCACGAGCAGTACTTC	CASSLGSDRGHEQYF	.	TRBV5-4	TRBD1	TRBJ2-7
TGTGCCAGCAGTGTCCCCTACTCCGGGACAGGGGACAAAAACATTCAGTACTTC	CASSVPYSGTGDKNIQYF	.	TRBV25-1	TRBD1	TRBJ2-4
TGCGCCAGCACCGAGAACGGGGTATCCTACAATGAGCAGTTCTTC	CASTENGVSYNEQFF	.	TRBV5-1	.	TRBJ2-1
TGTGCCAGCAGCCCCTCATTGACTAGCGGGAGGGCCGGGTATGACACCGGGGAGCTGTTTTTT	CASSPSLTSGRAGYDTGELFF	.	TRBV4-2	TRBD2	TRBJ2-2
TGCAGTGCTGGGGGGGCGATAAGAGAGTACTTC	CSAGGAIREYF	.	TRBV20-1	.	TRBJ2-7
TGTGCCTGGACGGGGGGCGGGAGGGCCTACAATGAGCAGTTCTTC	CAWTGGGRAYNEQFF	.	TRBV30	TRBD2	TRBJ2-1
TGTGCCAGCAGTCCCGGACTAGATCTAGATACGCAGTATTTT	CASSPGLDLDTQYF	.	TRBV6-6	TRBD2	TRBJ2-3
TGTGCCAGCAGCGTCCAGGGTGGTAGCAATCAGCCCCAGCATTTT	CASSVQGGSNQPQHF	.	TRBV9	.	TRBJ1-5
TGTGCCTGGAGAGACAGGGGGCCCGAGCAGTACTTC	CAWRDRGPEQYF	once	TRBV30	TRBD1	TRBJ2-7
TGTGCCACCCGGGACAGGGGGCGTTACGAGCAGTACTTC	CATRDRGRYEQYF	.	TRBV30	TRBD1	TRBJ2-7
TGCGCCAGCAGCTACCTGACTAGTAGGACCGGGGAGCTGTTTTTT	CASSYLTSRTGELFF	.	TRBV5-1	.	TRBJ2-2
TGTGCCAGCAGTTCTCTAGCGGGAGATTTCAGCGGGGAGCTGTTTTTT	CASSSLAGDFSGELFF	.	TRBV5-4	TRBD2	TRBJ2-2
TGCAGCGTTGGTCGAGGGAACACCGGGGAGCTGTTTTTT	CSVGRGNTGELFF	.	TRBV29-1	.	TRBJ2-2
TGTGCCAGTAGTGGAAGGACTAGCCCCAAGAGGGGCGAGCAGTACTTC	CASSGRTSPKRGEQYF	.	TRBV19	TRBD2	TRBJ2-7
TGCGCCAGCAAAGGGGGCTCTGGGGCCAACGTCCTGACTTTC	CASKGGSGANVLTF	.	TRBV5-1	.	TRBJ2-6
TGTGCCAGCAGACAGGGACACTATGGCTACACCTTC	CASRQGHYGYTF	.	TRBV6-5	.	TRBJ1-2
TGTGCCAGCAGCTTAAGCGGGAGCACAGATACGCAGTATTTT	CASSLSGSTDTQYF	.	TRBV27	.	TRBJ2-3
TGTGCCAGCAGCTTAGTAACTAGCGGAGGGTACGGGGAGCTGTTTTTT	CASSLVTSGGYGELFF	.	TRBV7-2	TRBD2	TRBJ2-2
TGCAGCGTTTCTCTTTACGGACAGGGGGGGAACGGCTACACCTTC	CSVSLYGQGGNGYTF	.	TRBV29-1	TRBD1	TRBJ1-2
TGTGCCAGCAGCCCGGAAGGTAGCGGCACAGATACGCAGTATTTT	CASSPEGSGTDTQYF	.	TRBV7-9	.	TRBJ2-3
TGTGCCAGCAGTGGGACCGGGACAGGGTTTTTGGGGAACACTGAAGCTTTCTTT	CASSGTGTGFLGNTEAFF	.	TRBV28	TRBD1	TRBJ1-1
TGCGCCAGCAGCTGGACCGGGACAGGTCCGTCAGATACGCAGTATTTT	CASSWTGTGPSDTQYF	.	TRBV5-1	TRBD1	TRBJ2-3
TGTGCCAGCAGTTTGGATAGACTAGCGGCCGAAGCCTACGAGCAGTACTTC	CASSLDRLAAEAYEQYF	.	TRBV27	TRBD2	TRBJ2-7
TGTGCCAGTAATACCGGGACTCGCTCCTACAATGAGCAGTTCTTC	CASNTGTRSYNEQFF	.	TRBV19	.	TRBJ2-1
TGTGCCAGCAGTTACCCTATCCGGGAGACCCAGTACTTC	CASSYPIRETQYF	.	TRBV28	.	TRBJ2-5
TGCGCCAGCAGCCAAGTTCGAGATCAGCCCCAGCATTTT	CASSQVRDQPQHF	.	TRBV4-3	.	TRBJ1-5